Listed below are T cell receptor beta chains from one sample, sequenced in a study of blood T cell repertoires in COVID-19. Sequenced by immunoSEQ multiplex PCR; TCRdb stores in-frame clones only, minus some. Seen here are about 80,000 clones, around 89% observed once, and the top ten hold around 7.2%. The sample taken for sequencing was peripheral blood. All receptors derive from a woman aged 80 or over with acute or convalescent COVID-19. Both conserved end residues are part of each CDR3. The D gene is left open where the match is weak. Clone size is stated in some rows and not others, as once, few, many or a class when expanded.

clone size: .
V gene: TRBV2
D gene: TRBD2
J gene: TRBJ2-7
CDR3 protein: CASSELAGVGSYEQYF
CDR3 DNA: TGTGCCAGCAGTGAGTTAGCGGGAGTCGGGTCCTACGAGCAGTACTTC

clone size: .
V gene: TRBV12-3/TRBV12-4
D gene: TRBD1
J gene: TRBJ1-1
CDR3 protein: CASSRQGVGAFF
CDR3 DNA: TGTGCCAGCAGTCGACAGGGAGTAGGAGCTTTCTTT

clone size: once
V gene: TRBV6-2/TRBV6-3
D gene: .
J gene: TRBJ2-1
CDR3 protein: CASSYSYRFYSSYNEQFF
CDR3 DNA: TGTGCCAGCAGTTACTCGTACAGGTTTTATAGCTCCTACAATGAGCAGTTCTTC

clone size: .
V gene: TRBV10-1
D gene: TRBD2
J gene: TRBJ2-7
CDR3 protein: CASSESSGLVDEQYF
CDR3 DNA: TGCGCCAGCAGTGAGTCCTCGGGACTAGTCGACGAGCAGTACTTC

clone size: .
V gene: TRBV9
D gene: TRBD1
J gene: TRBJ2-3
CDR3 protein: CASTAGTGGTDTQYF
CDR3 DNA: TGTGCCAGCACCGCCGGGACAGGAGGCACAGATACGCAGTATTTT

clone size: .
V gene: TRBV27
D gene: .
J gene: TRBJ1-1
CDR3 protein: CASSFSGMNTEAFF
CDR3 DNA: TGTGCCAGCAGCTTCTCCGGGATGAACACTGAAGCTTTCTTT

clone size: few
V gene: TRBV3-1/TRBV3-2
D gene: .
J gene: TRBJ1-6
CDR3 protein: CASSPEQGLPLHF
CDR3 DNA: TGTGCCAGCAGCCCGGAACAGGGTTTACCCCTCCACTTT

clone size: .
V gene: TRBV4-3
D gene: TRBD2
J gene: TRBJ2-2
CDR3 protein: CASSRYAGGATGELFF
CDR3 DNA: TGCGCCAGCAGCCGTTATGCGGGGGGCGCCACCGGGGAGCTGTTTTTT

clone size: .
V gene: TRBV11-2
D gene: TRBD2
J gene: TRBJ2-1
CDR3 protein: CASSLGRGNYNEQFF
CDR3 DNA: TGTGCCAGCAGCCTGGGGCGGGGGAATTACAATGAGCAGTTCTTC

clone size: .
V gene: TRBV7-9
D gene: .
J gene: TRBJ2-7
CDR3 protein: CASSSVTNEQYF
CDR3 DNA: TGTGCCAGCAGCTCCGTGACAAACGAGCAGTACTTC

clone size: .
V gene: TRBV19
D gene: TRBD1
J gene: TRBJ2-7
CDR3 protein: CASSTVRGRDEQYF
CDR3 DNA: TGTGCCAGTAGTACAGTGAGGGGGCGAGACGAGCAGTACTTC

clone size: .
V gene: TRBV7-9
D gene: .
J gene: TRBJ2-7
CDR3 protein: CASSLGTNSYEQYF
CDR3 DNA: TGTGCCAGCAGCTTAGGGACTAATTCCTACGAGCAGTACTTC